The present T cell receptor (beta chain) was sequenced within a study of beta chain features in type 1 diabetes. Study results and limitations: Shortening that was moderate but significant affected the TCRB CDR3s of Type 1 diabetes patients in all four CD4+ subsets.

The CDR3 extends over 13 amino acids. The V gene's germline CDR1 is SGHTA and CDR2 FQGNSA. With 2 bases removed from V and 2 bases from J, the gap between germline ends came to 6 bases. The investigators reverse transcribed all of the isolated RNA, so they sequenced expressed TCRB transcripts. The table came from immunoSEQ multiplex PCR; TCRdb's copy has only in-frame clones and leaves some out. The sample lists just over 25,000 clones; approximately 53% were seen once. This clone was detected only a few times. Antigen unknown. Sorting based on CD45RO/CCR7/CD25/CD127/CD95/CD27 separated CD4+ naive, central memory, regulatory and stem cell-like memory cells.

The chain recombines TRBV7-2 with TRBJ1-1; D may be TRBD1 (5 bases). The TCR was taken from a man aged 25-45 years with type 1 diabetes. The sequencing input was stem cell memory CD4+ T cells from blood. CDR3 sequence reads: CASSLRGNTEAFF. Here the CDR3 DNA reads TGTGCCAGCAGCTTAAGGGGAAACACTGAAGCTTTCTTT. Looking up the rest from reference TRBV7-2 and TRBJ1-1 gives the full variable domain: GAGVSQSPSNKVTEKGKDVELRCDPISGHTALYWYRQSLGQGLEFLIYFQGNSAPDKSGLPSDRFSAERTGGSVSTLTIQRTQQEDSAVYLCASSLRGNTEAFFGQGTRLTVV.